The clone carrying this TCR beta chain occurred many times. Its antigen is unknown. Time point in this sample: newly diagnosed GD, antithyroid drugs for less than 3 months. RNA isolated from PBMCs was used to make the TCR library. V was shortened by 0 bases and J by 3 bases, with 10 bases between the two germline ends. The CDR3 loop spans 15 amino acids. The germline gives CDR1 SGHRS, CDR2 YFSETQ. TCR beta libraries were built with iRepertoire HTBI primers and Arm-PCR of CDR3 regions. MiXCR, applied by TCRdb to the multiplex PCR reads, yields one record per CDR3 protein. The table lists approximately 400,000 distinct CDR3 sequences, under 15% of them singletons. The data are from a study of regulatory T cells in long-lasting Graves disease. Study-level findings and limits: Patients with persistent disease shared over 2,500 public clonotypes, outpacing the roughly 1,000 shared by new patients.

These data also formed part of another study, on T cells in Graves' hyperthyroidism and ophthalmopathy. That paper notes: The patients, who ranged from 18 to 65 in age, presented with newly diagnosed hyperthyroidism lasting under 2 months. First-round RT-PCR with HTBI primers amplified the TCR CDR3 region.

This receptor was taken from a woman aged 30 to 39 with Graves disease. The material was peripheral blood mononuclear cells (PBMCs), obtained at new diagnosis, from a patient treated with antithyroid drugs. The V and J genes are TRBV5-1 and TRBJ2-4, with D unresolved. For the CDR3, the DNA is TGCGCCAGCAGCTTGGACAGTGGTTTCAAAAACATTCAGTACTTC. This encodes CASSLDSGFKNIQYF.